One sample yielded the 20 T cell receptor beta chains listed below, sequenced in a study of T cells in women clearing cervical HPV infection. This table comes from immunoSEQ multiplex PCR, and its TCRdb copy is limited to in-frame clones, with some not included. The sample totals tens of thousands of clones; its top ten clones hold about 4.6%. The sample consisted of blood buffy coat. The receptor set was obtained from a woman between 18 and 75 years old with a cervical HPV16 infection that either progressed to CIN3+ or cleared (not recorded which).

Remarks on this clone: The read terminates 3 residues ahead of where the CDR3 ends, so the germline J gene completes it. V and J are TRBV5-1 and TRBJ2-3; TRBD2 is a possible D gene (7 bases). The CDR3 has 16 residues. Germline V gene lookup returns CDR1 SGHRS and CDR2 YFSETQ. Incomplete CDR3 DNA: TGCGCCAGCAGCTTGGGGGGGGGCGCCTACCAAGAGACG. This gives the protein CASSLGGGAYQET. The whole CDR3 protein reads CASSLGGGAYQETQYF.

To note about this clone: The read comes to an end 3 residues before the CDR3 does, leaving the germline J gene to fill in the end. The chain has TRBV20-1 and TRBJ2-7, with 10 bases aligning to TRBD1. V was clipped by 3 bases and J by 3 bases; unmatched bases: 2. From germline, CDR1 is DFQATT and CDR2 SNEGSKA (reference sequence). This CDR3 region has 13 residues. The part of the CDR3 DNA that was read is TGCAGTGCTAGGACAGGGGGCATCTACGAG. Amino acid sequence: CSARTGGIYE. The CDR3, in full, reads CSARTGGIYEQYF.

As for this clone: The read stops 3 residues short of the end of the CDR3; the missing end is completed from the germline J gene. The rearrangement links TRBV29-1 to TRBJ2-5; 11 bases agree with TRBD2. CDR3 length: 15 amino acids. V lost 2 bases and J lost 5; bases outside the gene matches: 7. Germline CDR1 is SQVTM and CDR2 is ANQGSEA. The sequenced CDR3 bases are TGCAGCGTTGAAATAGCGGGAGGGGTCGGGGAGACC. Protein product: CSVEIAGGVGET. The CDR3, in full, reads CSVEIAGGVGETQYF.

On this clone: The sequenced fragment ends 3 residues before the CDR3 boundary, so the rest is inferred from the germline J gene. The chain has TRBV10-3 and TRBJ1-5, with TRBD1 matching over 7 bases. Looked up from germline, CDR1 is ENHRY and CDR2 is SYGVKD. The CDR3 totals 15 residues. After removal of 5 bases from V and 0 bases from J, the junction contained 4 bases not matched to a gene. The sequenced CDR3 bases are TGTGCCATCAGTTCCGGGACAGATAGCAATCAGCCC. Protein: CAISSGTDSNQP. The complete CDR3 sequence is CAISSGTDSNQPQHF.

With respect to this clone: The read is 3 residues too short to cover the CDR3 end, so that end is filled in from the germline J gene. V usage is TRBV10-3 and J usage is TRBJ2-4; possible D gene TRBD1, 6 bases. Germline V gene data show CDR1 as ENHRY and CDR2 as SYGVKD. The CDR3 consists of 16 residues. CDR3 protein: CAIHSYGGSSNYGQYF. The CDR3 bases that were read are TGTGCCATCCACTCCTATGGGGGCAGCTCTAACTATGGT.

CDR3 DNA, as far as it was read: TGTGCCAGCAGCTGGCGACAGGGAGTGGATACG. This gives the protein CASSWRQGVDT. The whole CDR3 sequence is CASSWRQGVDTQYF. The chain employs TRBV5-8 and TRBJ2-3; TRBD1 agrees at 7 bases. The read falls 3 residues short of the CDR3 end, and the missing part is taken from the germline J gene. Germline assignment: CDR1 SGHTS and CDR2 YDEGEE. J was trimmed by 6 bases and V by 3 bases; bases with no gene match: 7. The CDR3 has 14 residues.

Remarks on this clone: The read ends 3 residues early relative to the CDR3; the germline J gene fills the gap. In the same sample, other DNA sequences code for this CDR3. V usage is TRBV30 and J usage is TRBJ1-3; 10 bases map to TRBD1. In germline, CDR1 is GTSNPN, CDR2 SVGIG (reference sequence). This CDR3 contains 17 residues. Losses at the gene ends were 4 bases for V and 2 bases for J; bases not matched to a gene: 11. The CDR3 reads CAWTGGQGSPTGNTIYF. CDR3 DNA, as far as it was read: TGTGCCTGGACGGGGGGACAGGGGAGTCCCACTGGAAACACC.

For this clone: The read gets to within 3 residues of the CDR3 end, and the germline J gene fills in the rest. This chain connects TRBV7-2 to TRBJ2-4; 7 bases map to TRBD1. In germline, CDR1 is SGHTA, CDR2 FQGNSA. This CDR3 is built from 14 residues. Partial CDR3 DNA: TGTGCCAGCAGCCTAAACAGGGGAGACTATGGT. This codes for CASSLNRGDYG. The full CDR3 protein reads CASSLNRGDYGQYF.

In the case of this clone: The read gets to within 3 residues of the CDR3 end, and the germline J gene fills in the rest. The V call is TRBV27, the J call TRBJ1-2; 8 bases match TRBD1. Germline CDR1 MNHEY, CDR2 SMNVEV (reference sequence). The CDR3 has 13 amino acids. The covered CDR3 bases are TGTGCCAGCAGTTCCCGACAGGGGACTTTC. This encodes CASSSRQGTF. The whole CDR3 sequence is CASSSRQGTFYTF.

For this clone: The CDR3 goes on 3 residues after the read ends, and that part is filled in from the germline J gene. V gene TRBV19 combines with J gene TRBJ2-5; 7 bases agree with TRBD2. CDR1 and CDR2 (germline): LNHDA, SQIVND (reference sequence). Unmatched junction bases numbered 10, after V lost 3 bases and J lost 6 bases. CDR3 length equals 15 residues. The CDR3 loop reads CASSMQETSRKTQYF. The CDR3 bases that were read are TGTGCCAGTAGTATGCAAGAGACTAGCAGGAAGACC.

Points on this clone: Sequencing ends 3 residues short of the CDR3 end; the germline J gene provides the rest. The chain recombines TRBV19 with TRBJ1-1; D might be TRBD1 (6 bases). This CDR3 has 13 amino acids. CDR1 and CDR2 from the germline V gene are LNHDA and SQIVND (reference sequence). The CDR3 sequence: CASSFDRWGTAFF. CDR3 DNA (partial): TGTGCCAGTAGTTTCGACAGGTGGGGGACA.

Points on this clone: The read terminates 3 residues ahead of where the CDR3 ends, so the germline J gene completes it. This chain links TRBV19 with TRBJ2-3, with D perhaps matching TRBD2 (5 bases). The CDR3 has 15 residues. Germline values: CDR1 LNHDA, CDR2 SQIVND (reference sequence). The CDR3 DNA, read in part, is TGTGCCAGTAGTATAGTAGAGGGCTTCCAAGAGACG. This sequence encodes CASSIVEGFQET. The entire CDR3 is CASSIVEGFQETQYF.

Details on this clone: The read stops 3 residues short of the end of the CDR3; the missing end is completed from the germline J gene. The rearrangement uses TRBV29-1 and TRBJ2-3; tentative D call: TRBD2 (6 bases). The germline gives CDR1 SQVTM, CDR2 ANQGSEA. V lost 4 bases and J 0 bases, leaving 11 bases between the germline ends. CDR3 size: 14 residues. The sequenced CDR3 bases are TGCAGCGTTGGCCTAGCGCTAAGCACAGATACG. It specifies CSVGLALSTDT. The entire CDR3 protein reads CSVGLALSTDTQYF.

With respect to this clone: The read is 3 residues too short to cover the CDR3 end, so that end is filled in from the germline J gene. J is TRBJ1-6 and V is TRBV6-1; the D gene is possibly TRBD1 (5 bases). CDR1 MNHNS and CDR2 SASEGT come from the germline V gene. V lost 4 bases and J lost 8, with 9 bases in between. The CDR3 spans 13 residues. Incomplete CDR3 DNA: TGTGCCAGCAGTGCAATACAGGATTCACCC. Translation: CASSAIQDSP. The entire CDR3 reads CASSAIQDSPLHF.

As regards this clone: The CDR3 end falls 3 residues outside the read, so it is completed with the germline J gene. In the same sample, other DNA sequences code for this CDR3. This chain uses TRBV20-1 with TRBJ2-3, with 9 bases lining up with TRBD2. This CDR3 comprises 18 residues. CDR1 and CDR2 from the germline V gene are DFQATT and SNEGSKA (reference sequence). Unmatched junction bases numbered 17, after V lost 3 bases and J lost 4 bases. The CDR3 sequence: CSARTSHPIAGAADTQYF. Partial CDR3 DNA: TGCAGTGCTAGGACATCACACCCTATAGCGGGAGCCGCAGATACG.

Details on this clone: The read terminates 3 residues ahead of where the CDR3 ends, so the germline J gene completes it. The chain links TRBV11-2 to TRBJ1-2; TRBD1 aligns across 7 bases. This CDR3 has 15 amino acids. Germline V gives CDR1 SGHAT, CDR2 FQNNGV. The V segment lost 5 bases and the J segment 4 bases; nucleotides outside the gene matches: 10. The sequenced CDR3 bases are TGTGCCAGCAGCCCGGGACAGTTCATAACCTATGGC. As protein: CASSPGQFITYG. In full, the CDR3 reads CASSPGQFITYGYTF.

About this clone: The CDR3 is cut off 3 residues early in the read; its end comes from the germline J gene. This chain links TRBV20-1 with TRBJ2-7; either TRBD1 or TRBD2 may supply D (5 bases each). Germline V CDR1 and CDR2: DFQATT, SNEGSKA (reference sequence). This CDR3 spans 14 amino acids. The ends were cut back, 4 bases at V and 6 bases at J, with 19 bases in the middle. The CDR3 region is CSAKKTEARAEQYF. The sequenced CDR3 bases are TGCAGTGCTAAGAAAACGGAGGCCAGGGCCGAG.

For this clone: One end of the junction is discordant with germline, which a read error may explain. The read is 3 residues too short to cover the CDR3 end, so that end is filled in from the germline J gene. The same CDR3 arises from other DNA sequences in this sample as well. This sequence joins TRBV20-1 and TRBJ1-3; tentatively, D is TRBD1 (6 bases). The germline V gene encodes CDR1 DFQATT and CDR2 SNEGSKA (reference sequence). The CDR3 consists of 15 residues. Here the CDR3 reads CSARDTGFSGNTIYF. CDR3 DNA, as far as it was read: TGCAGTGCTAGAGATACAGGGTTCTCTGGAAACACA.

On this clone itself: Read coverage stops 3 residues before the CDR3 terminus; the germline J gene supplies the remainder. The gene calls are TRBV20-1 and TRBJ2-2; D perhaps matches TRBD2 (7 bases). Trimming shortened V by 5 bases and J by 2 bases, and 15 bases separated the two germline ends. This CDR3 contains 15 residues. Germline-derived CDR1 and CDR2 are DFQATT and SNEGSKA (reference sequence). The sequenced part of the CDR3 DNA is TGCAGTGCTCTAAGGGGGGGGGCAAACACCGGGGAG. It encodes CSALRGGANTGE. The complete CDR3 sequence is CSALRGGANTGELFF.

This CDR3 is CASSLREWETDTQYF. CDR3 DNA (partial): TGCGCCAGCAGCTTGAGGGAGTGGGAGACAGATACC. This chain connects TRBV5-1 to TRBJ2-5; D possibly uses TRBD1 or TRBD2 (5 bases each). The CDR3 extends 3 residues past the end of the read, so its final part is completed from the germline J gene. The CDR3 loop spans 15 amino acids. Germline CDR1 reads SGHRS; CDR2 reads YFSETQ.